The clone carrying this TCR beta chain was seen more than once but under ten times. The antigen remains undetermined. The sample holds other DNA sequences that translate to the same CDR3. This entry is derived from a study of CD8+ T cells in alopecia areata. Study overall: Treatment ran 6 to 18 months, with 6 months of follow-up afterward.

Extraction and reverse transcription of RNA yielded cDNA as the sequencing template. Sequencing used immunoSEQ multiplex PCR; TCRdb keeps in-frame clones, though not all of them. The sample shows 200,000 or so clones, about three fifths of them seen only once. Study conclusions and caveats: Scalp lesions, especially in alopecia totalis/universalis, had higher clonality than normal scalp. Many expanded lesional clones persisted during tofacitinib (in both scalp and blood).

V was trimmed by 7 bases and J by 6 bases, leaving 8 bases between them. Germline lookup yields CDR1 SQVTM and CDR2 ANQGSEA. The CDR3 has 10 amino acids. Treatment indicated: oral pan-JAK inhibitor, 5-10 mg twice daily. Alopecia areata patients provided lesional scalp punch biopsies and peripheral blood, both collected for the study. The TCR was taken from a human donor with alopecia areata. V usage is TRBV29-1 and J usage is TRBJ2-3; D uncertain. Sample: CD4+ T cells sorted from blood, taken at week 24, from a patient treated with tofacitinib. The CDR3 loop reads CSAAWDTQYF. Written as DNA, the CDR3 is TGCAGCGCTGCTTGGGATACGCAGTATTTT.